The sequence of this T cell receptor beta chain was determined in a study of tumor-infiltrating lymphocytes in glioblastoma multiforme. Points from the study as a whole: TCR plus mutation findings rest on a single glioblastoma patient. RNA-based TCR sequencing may distort clone frequencies, since cells carry unequal TCR transcript numbers.

TCRB libraries came from RNA via three nested multiplex PCR rounds. A C-beta primer primed TCRB cDNA from 0.4 to 0.6 ug RNA. These TCRB libraries lack any described unique molecular identifiers. TCRdb re-called the multiplex PCR reads through MiXCR, storing one row per CDR3 protein. The sample lists 9,000 to 13,000 distinct CDR3 sequences; over 60% were seen once. Worth noting for this clonotype: Its antigen remains unidentified.

Sequencing was done on a sample of brain tumor tissue. This TCR was recovered from a male donor with glioblastoma.

In DNA, the CDR3 is TGTGCCAGCAATATCGTGACTAGCTACGAGCAGTACTTC. As protein: CASNIVTSYEQYF. The chain is built from TRBV2 and TRBJ2-7; TRBD2 might be the D (6 bases). Germline lookup yields CDR1 SNHLY and CDR2 FYNNEI. The CDR3 is 13 residues long. The V end was cut by 7 bases, the J end by 3 bases, with 13 bases between.